This T cell receptor (beta chain) was sequenced during a study of CD8+ T cells in alopecia areata. Following extraction, RNA underwent reverse transcription to cDNA, which served as the sequencing template. Libraries were prepared by immunoSEQ multiplex PCR; TCRdb keeps only in-frame clonotypes and omits some of them. This table has 110,000 or so clones, approximately 60% appearing once. Study-level findings and limits: Sequence data from scalp samples additionally include resident alphabeta T cells of normal skin. More clonal than normal scalp was lesional scalp, particularly alopecia totalis/universalis. Mice showed clearer TCR sharing than patients did, a gap that was possibly HLA-related.

Comments on this clone: Its antigen remains unidentified.

In germline, CDR1 is SQVTM, CDR2 ANQGSEA. V lost 7 bases, J lost 0 bases, and 13 bases lay in between. The CDR3 consists of 13 residues. The receptor was isolated from a human donor in good health. The chain couples TRBV29-1 to TRBJ2-7; D may be TRBD2 (6 bases). Sample: CD8+ T cells sorted from blood. In DNA, the CDR3 is TGCAGCGCCCGGGACTTCTTCTCCTACGAGCAGTACTTC. Amino acids: CSARDFFSYEQYF.